This T cell receptor beta chain appears in the sequencing data of a study of shared clonotypes between healthy human individuals (TCRdb year 2020). Looking at the study overall: A few men and two women, aged 18 to 49 years, made up the cohort. For each donor, CD4 naive and CD4 memory were each run on three plates, CD8 naive on two plates, and CD8 memory on one plate. To increase sequencing depth and limit assay-specific biases, different laboratories used diverse techniques to prepare libraries and sequence TCR repertoires. To estimate repertoire size and how much clonotypes are shared between individuals, the study performed deep sequencing of blood TCR repertoires from 4 to 6 healthy adults. Between about 0.85 and 9.5 billion PBMCs per donor were obtained by leukapheresis. Results the study describes overall, beyond this receptor: Approximately 5% of naive CD4, 3.5% of naive CD8, 2.3% of memory CD4, and around 0.4% of memory CD8 clonotypes were shared across several donors. Higher generation probabilities were observed for clonotypes shared by all four sorted-subset donors than for non-shared clonotypes. Pairwise subsampling led to the expectation that sequencing depth would affect the degree of clonotype sharing among donors. The genetic and exposure-history diversity represented was limited by the small number of donors. Sampling was restricted to blood, and TCR repertoires in tissues likely differ from the TCR repertoires found in blood. Larger estimated clonotype richness was generally found for naive subsets than for memory subsets. Rarefaction of sorted-subset datasets indicated incomplete sequencing despite the large sequencing depth.

The donors were healthy, HIV-negative adults with no recently reported acute infections or vaccinations. All donors were Caucasian adults living in Nashville, Tennessee, USA. CD4+ T cells were enriched by magnetic negative selection, after which naive cells were positively selected on CD45RA and the negative fraction was taken as the memory subset. After blood collection by leukapheresis, PBMCs were isolated using Ficoll-Histopaque density gradient centrifugation and then cryopreserved in the vapor phase of liquid nitrogen. Analytical flow cytometry was used to check the purity and quantity of each magnetically sorted T cell population. Genomic DNA was isolated from each sorted fraction and quantified by UV absorbance on a Nanodrop 2000c. Using the deep immunoSEQ assay, multiplex PCR amplified TCR CDR3 regions from genomic DNA. Extracted genomic DNA from each cell subset was distributed evenly across all wells of several immunoSEQ 96-well plates, and each plate was treated as a replicate. For sorted subsets, each replicate PCR was loaded with roughly 190 ng genomic DNA, equivalent to some 27,000 T cell genomes. Purified libraries were quantified with a Qubit 3.0 fluorometer, sized on a Bioanalyzer 2100, and re-quantified with the KAPA Library Quantification kit. Each immunoSEQ 96-well plate was sequenced on its own single-read 150-cycle Illumina NextSeq 550 flow cell. In the original analysis: Because the immunoSEQ output included only junctional sequences and no quality scores, the filtering could not be the same as the filtering used for full-length reads. To assign V/J genes and CDR3, sequences were annotated against IMGT germline references using PyIR, a Python wrapper for IgBLAST v1.9. Reads with weak V/J assignments (E-value above 1e-6), missing CDR3, stop codons, out-of-frame junctions, or ambiguous translated residues were removed. V3J clonotypes were defined as sequences sharing the same inferred V gene, J gene, and CDR3 amino acid sequence. Percentage overlap between repertoires was computed as shared unique clonotypes divided by the size of the smaller repertoire. Repertoire richness was assessed with RTK rarefaction, the Chao1 estimator, and Recon v2.1 estimates of unobserved clonotypes. For all TCRbeta clonotypes obtained by the gDNA method from a handful of donors, generation probabilities were computed with OLGA. The table was pulled from immuneACCESS by TCRdb, which kept in-frame rearrangements only. Such tables lose some clones; where checked, under half of the loss comes from unresolved V genes, and the rest has no known cause. The D gene and trimming were derived from the DNA, and the V and J assignments and clone size from that table. Within this sample are millions of clones, with over 85% of them counted one time only. Under 0.45% of the sample is taken by the ten largest.

Worth noting for this clone: Its antigen is unknown. The record has no base qualities; no much larger clone is one base away.

V is clipped by 2 bases and J by 7 bases, and the sequence between their germline boundaries is 9 bases long. For CDR1 and CDR2, the germline V gene (reference sequence) lists MNHNY and SVGAGI. The CDR3 runs 12 amino acids, cysteine and phenylalanine included. The retained sequence is limited to the CDR3, 36 bases, with the frame set at the first base. The TCR originated in a man aged 18 to 29 in good health. Some clones in this sample may be carry-over from other donors' samples. Material for sequencing was naive CD4+ T cells from PBMCs. Explained via the paper, the cell subset or site label denotes: CD45RA+ positively selected. The chain joins TRBV6-6 to TRBJ2-7; matching of 6 bases hints at TRBD1 as the D gene. This receptor has the CDR3 CASSYAGEEQYF. The DNA reads TGTGCCAGCAGTTACGCAGGGGAGGAGCAGTACTTC.